This T cell receptor beta chain is drawn from a study of blood T cell repertoires in COVID-19. TCRdb keeps only in-frame clones here, not all; method: immunoSEQ multiplex PCR. Altogether approximately 200,000 clones are present, roughly 85% being singletons, with the ten largest covering 11%. This clone has a single count. Germline values: CDR1 LGHDT, CDR2 YNNKEL (reference sequence). This CDR3 is built from 12 residues. Deletions cut 7 bases from V and 1 base from J, with 7 bases between. The chain employs TRBV3-1 (or the pseudogene TRBV3-2) and TRBJ1-2; D is undetermined. The sequenced sample consisted of PBMCs or T cells enriched from blood (not recorded which). This TCR was sampled from a man aged 25 to 40 who had recovered from COVID-19. CDR3 loop: CASTRNNYGYTF. The CDR3 nucleotides are TGTGCCAGCACCCGTAATAACTATGGCTACACCTTC.